Listed below are T cell receptor beta chains from one sample, sequenced in a study of cytomegalovirus exposure and HLA in healthy donors. Profiling relied on immunoSEQ multiplex PCR, and the TCRdb table lists in-frame clones only, not all of them. Of more than 90,000 clones listed, approximately 72% are singletons. Sequencing input: PBMCs. These receptors were collected from a man aged 40-50 years in good health and CMV-seropositive. CDR3s include the opening cysteine and the closing phenylalanine or tryptophan. Expanded clones get a size class; other rows say once, few or many, or leave the size out.

CDR3: CASSFGTVGTDTQYF; size: -; V: TRBV5-1; J: TRBJ2-3
CDR3: CASISVTSGLQETQYF; size: once; V: TRBV2; J: TRBJ2-5
CDR3: CASSQLTGEQYF; size: once; V: TRBV7-2; J: TRBJ2-7
CDR3: CASSGRTGHTEAFF; size: -; V: TRBV10-2; J: TRBJ1-1
CDR3: CASLGQLTYEQYF; size: -; V: TRBV6-5; J: TRBJ2-7
CDR3: CASMELAGDQETQYF; size: once; V: TRBV5-1; J: TRBJ2-5
CDR3: CASSLTASETQYF; size: -; V: TRBV5-1; J: TRBJ2-5
CDR3: CSVTELNQPQHF; size: -; V: TRBV29-1; J: TRBJ1-5
CDR3: CASSLVSGEQYF; size: -; V: TRBV5-1; J: TRBJ2-5
CDR3: CASMGPARNTIYF; size: -; V: TRBV27; J: TRBJ1-3
CDR3: CSAPYTGELFF; size: -; V: TRBV20-1; J: TRBJ2-2
CDR3: CASSQASGSSYNEQFF; size: -; V: TRBV5-4; J: TRBJ2-1
CDR3: CASSLQGHTEAFF; size: -; V: TRBV7-3; J: TRBJ1-1
CDR3: CAGGDFSDTQYF; size: -; V: TRBV9; J: TRBJ2-3
CDR3: CASSIGGRDRGQALQETQYF; size: -; V: TRBV19; J: TRBJ2-5